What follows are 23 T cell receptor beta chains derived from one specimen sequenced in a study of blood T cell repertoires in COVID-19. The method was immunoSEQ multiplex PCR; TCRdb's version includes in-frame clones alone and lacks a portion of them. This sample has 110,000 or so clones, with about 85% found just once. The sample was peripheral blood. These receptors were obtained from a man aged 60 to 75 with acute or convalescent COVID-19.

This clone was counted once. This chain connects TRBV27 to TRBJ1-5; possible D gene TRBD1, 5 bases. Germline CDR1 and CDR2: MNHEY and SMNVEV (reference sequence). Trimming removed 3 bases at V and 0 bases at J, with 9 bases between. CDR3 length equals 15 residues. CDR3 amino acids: CASSFWGGSNQPQHF. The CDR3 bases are TGTGCCAGCAGTTTTTGGGGGGGTAGCAATCAGCCCCAGCATTTT.

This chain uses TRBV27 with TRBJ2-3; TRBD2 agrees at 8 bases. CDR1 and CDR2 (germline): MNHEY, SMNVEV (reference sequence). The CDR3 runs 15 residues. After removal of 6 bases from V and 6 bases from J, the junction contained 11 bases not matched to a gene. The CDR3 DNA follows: TGTGCCAGCAGCCAACCGGGACTAGGTCGGGATACGCAGTATTTT. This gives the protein CASSQPGLGRDTQYF.

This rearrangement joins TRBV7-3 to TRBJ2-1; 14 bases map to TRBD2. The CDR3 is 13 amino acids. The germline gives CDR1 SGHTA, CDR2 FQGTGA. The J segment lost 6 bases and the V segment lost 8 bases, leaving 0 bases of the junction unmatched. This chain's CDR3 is CASGLAGGNEQFF. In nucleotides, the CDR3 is TGTGCCAGCGGACTAGCGGGAGGCAATGAGCAGTTCTTC.

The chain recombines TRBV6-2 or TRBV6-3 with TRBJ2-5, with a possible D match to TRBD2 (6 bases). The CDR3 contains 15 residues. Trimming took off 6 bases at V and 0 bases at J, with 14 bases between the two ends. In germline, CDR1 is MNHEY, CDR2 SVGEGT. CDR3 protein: CASSPRRVDQETQYF. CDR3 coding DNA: TGTGCCAGCAGCCCCCGGAGGGTCGACCAAGAGACCCAGTACTTC.

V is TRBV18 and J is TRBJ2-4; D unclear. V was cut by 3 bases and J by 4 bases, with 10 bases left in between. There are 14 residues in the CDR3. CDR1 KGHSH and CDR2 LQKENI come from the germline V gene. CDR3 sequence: CASSPPWQKNIQYF. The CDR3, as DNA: TGTGCCAGCTCACCCCCCTGGCAGAAAAACATTCAGTACTTC.

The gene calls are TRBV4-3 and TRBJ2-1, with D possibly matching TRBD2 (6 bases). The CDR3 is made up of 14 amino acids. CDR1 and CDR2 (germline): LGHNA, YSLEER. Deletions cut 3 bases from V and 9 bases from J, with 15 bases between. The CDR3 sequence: CASSQRTEGSEQFF. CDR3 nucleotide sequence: TGCGCCAGCAGCCAGAGGACGGAGGGGAGTGAGCAGTTCTTC.

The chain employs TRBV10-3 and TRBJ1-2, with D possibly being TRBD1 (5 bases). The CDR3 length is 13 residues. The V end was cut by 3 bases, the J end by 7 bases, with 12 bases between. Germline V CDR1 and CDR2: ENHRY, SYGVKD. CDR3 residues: CAISDGATGGYTF. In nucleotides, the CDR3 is TGTGCCATCAGTGATGGGGCTACGGGTGGCTACACCTTC.

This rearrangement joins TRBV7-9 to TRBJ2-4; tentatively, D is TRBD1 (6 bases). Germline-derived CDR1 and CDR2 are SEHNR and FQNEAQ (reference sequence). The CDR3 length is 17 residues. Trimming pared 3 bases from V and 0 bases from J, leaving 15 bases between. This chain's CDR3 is CASSFAGAMLAKNIQYF. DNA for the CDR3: TGTGCCAGCAGCTTCGCAGGGGCCATGCTAGCCAAAAACATTCAGTACTTC.

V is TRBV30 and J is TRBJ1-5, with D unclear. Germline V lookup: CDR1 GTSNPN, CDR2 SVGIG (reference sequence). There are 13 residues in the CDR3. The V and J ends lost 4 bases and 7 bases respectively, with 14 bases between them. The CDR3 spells CAWTDSGSQPQHF. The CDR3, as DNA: TGTGCCTGGACGGACTCCGGGAGCCAGCCCCAGCATTTT.

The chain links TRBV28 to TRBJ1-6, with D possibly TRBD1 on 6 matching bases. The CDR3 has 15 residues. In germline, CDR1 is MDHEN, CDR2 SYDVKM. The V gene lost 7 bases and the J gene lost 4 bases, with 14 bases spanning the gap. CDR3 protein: CASTLRTAYNSPLHF. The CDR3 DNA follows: TGTGCCAGCACTCTAAGGACAGCTTATAATTCACCCCTCCACTTT.

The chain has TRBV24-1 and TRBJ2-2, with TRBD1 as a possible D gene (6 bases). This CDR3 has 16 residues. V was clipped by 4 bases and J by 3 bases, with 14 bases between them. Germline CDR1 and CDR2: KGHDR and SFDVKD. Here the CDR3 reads CATSDPGQGHTGELFF. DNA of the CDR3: TGTGCCACCAGTGACCCGGGGCAGGGGCACACCGGGGAGCTGTTTTTT.

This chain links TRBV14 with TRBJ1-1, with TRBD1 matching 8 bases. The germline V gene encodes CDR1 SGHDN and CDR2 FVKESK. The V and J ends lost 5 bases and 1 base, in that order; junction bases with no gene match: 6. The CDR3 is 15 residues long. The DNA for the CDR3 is TGTGCCAGCAGCTTACGGACAGGGTCGAACACTGAAGCTTTCTTT. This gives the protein CASSLRTGSNTEAFF.

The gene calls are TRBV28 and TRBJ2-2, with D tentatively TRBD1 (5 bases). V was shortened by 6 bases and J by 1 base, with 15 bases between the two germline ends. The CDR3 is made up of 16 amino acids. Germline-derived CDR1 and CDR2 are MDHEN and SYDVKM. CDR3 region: CASRAGLSLNTGELFF. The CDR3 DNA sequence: TGTGCCAGCAGGGCAGGGCTTTCTCTGAACACCGGGGAGCTGTTTTTT. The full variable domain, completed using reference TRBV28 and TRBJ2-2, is DVKVTQSSRYLVKRTGEKVFLECVQDMDHENMFWYRQDPGLGLRLIYFSYDVKMKEKGDIPEGYSVSREKKERFSLILESASTNQTSMYLCASRAGLSLNTGELFFGEGSRLTVL.

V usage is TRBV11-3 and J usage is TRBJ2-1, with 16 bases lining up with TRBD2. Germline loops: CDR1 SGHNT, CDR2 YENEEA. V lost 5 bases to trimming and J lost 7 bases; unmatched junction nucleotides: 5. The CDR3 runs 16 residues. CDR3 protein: CASSPGTSGRVNEQFF. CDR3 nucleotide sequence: TGTGCCAGCAGCCCTGGGACTAGCGGGAGGGTGAATGAGCAGTTCTTC.

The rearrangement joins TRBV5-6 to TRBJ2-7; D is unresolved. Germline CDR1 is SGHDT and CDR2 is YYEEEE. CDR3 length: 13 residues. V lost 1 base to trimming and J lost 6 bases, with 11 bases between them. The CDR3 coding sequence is TGTGCCAGCAGCTTGAGCTCTTCTCGCGAGCAGTACTTC. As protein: CASSLSSSREQYF.

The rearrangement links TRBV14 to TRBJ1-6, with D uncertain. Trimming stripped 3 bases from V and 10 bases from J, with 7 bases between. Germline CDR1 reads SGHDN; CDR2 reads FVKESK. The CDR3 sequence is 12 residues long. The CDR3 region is CASSHPRSPLHF. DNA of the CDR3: TGTGCCAGCAGCCATCCCCGGTCACCCCTCCACTTT.

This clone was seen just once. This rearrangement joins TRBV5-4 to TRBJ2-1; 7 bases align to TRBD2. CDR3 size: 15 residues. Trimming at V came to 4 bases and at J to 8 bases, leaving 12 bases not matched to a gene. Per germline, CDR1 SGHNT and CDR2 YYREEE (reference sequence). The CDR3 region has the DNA TGTGCCAGCAGCCACCCCGGGCGGGAGTTCTATGAGCAGTTCTTC. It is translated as CASSHPGREFYEQFF. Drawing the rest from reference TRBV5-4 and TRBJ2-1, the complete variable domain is ETGVTQSPTHLIKTRGQQVTLRCSSQSGHNTVSWYQQALGQGPQFIFQYYREEENGRGNFPPRFSGLQFPNYSSELNVNALELDDSALYLCASSHPGREFYEQFFGPGTRLTVL.

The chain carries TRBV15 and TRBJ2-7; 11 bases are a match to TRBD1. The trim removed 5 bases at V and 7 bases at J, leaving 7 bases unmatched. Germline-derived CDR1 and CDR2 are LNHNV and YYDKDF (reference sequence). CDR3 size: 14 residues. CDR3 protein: CATSRPGTGGEQYF. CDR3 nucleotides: TGTGCCACCAGCCGGCCCGGGACAGGGGGAGAGCAGTACTTC.

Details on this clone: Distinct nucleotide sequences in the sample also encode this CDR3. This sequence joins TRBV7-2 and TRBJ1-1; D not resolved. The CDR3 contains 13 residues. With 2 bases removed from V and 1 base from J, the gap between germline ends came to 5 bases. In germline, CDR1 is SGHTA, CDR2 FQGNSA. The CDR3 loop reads CASSLSGNTEAFF. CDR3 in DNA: TGTGCCAGCAGCTTATCGGGGAACACTGAAGCTTTCTTT.

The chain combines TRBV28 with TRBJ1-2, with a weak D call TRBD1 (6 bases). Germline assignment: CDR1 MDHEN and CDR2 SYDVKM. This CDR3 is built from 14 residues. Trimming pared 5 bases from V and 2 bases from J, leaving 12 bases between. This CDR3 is CASSITGTNYGYTF. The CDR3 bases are TGTGCCAGCAGTATCACCGGGACAAACTATGGCTACACCTTC.

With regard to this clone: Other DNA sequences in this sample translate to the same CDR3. Here the CDR3 DNA reads TGCGCCAGCAGCCAAGGCAGGGGTGCGTACGAGCAGTACTTC. Protein sequence: CASSQGRGAYEQYF. V is TRBV4-3 and J is TRBJ2-7, with D possibly matching TRBD1 (6 bases). V dropped 1 base and J dropped 4 bases, with 11 bases sitting between them. This CDR3 is 14 amino acids long. The germline V gene encodes CDR1 LGHNA and CDR2 YSLEER.

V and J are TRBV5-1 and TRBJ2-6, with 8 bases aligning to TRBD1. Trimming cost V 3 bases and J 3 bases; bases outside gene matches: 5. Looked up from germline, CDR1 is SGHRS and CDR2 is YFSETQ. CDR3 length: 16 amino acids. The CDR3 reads CASSSGRGRGANVLTF. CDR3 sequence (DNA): TGCGCCAGCAGCTCGGGCAGGGGGCGTGGGGCCAACGTCCTGACTTTC. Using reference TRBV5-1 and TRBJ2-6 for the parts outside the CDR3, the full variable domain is KAGVTQTPRYLIKTRGQQVTLSCSPISGHRSVSWYQQTPGQGLQFLFEYFSETQRNKGNFPGRFSGRQFSNSRSEMNVSTLELGDSALYLCASSSGRGRGANVLTFGAGSRLTVL.

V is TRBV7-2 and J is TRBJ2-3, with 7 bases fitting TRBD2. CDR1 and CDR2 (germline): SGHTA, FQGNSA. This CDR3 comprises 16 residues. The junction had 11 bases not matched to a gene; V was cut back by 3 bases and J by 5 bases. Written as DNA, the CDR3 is TGTGCCAGCAGCTTGGGTTTGAGGGAGGGCCAAGATACGCAGTATTTT. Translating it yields CASSLGLREGQDTQYF.